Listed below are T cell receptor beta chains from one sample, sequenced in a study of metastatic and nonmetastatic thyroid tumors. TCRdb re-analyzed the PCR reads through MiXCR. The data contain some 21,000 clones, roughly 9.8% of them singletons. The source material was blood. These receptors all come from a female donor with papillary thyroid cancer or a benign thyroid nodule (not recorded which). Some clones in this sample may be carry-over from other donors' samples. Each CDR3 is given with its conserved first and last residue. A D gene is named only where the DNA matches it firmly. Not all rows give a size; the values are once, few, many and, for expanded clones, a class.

CDR3 protein: CASSLVWTPPEAFF
CDR3 DNA: TGTGCCAGCAGCTTAGTATGGACACCTCCGGAAGCTTTCTTT
V gene: TRBV7-9
D gene: NA
J gene: TRBJ1-1
clone size: many

CDR3 protein: CASIGQTSGRLSSYEQYF
CDR3 DNA: TGTGCCAGCATTGGCCAGACTAGCGGGAGGCTGAGCTCCTACGAGCAGTACTTT
V gene: TRBV27
D gene: TRBD2
J gene: TRBJ2-7
clone size: many

CDR3 protein: CASSFGGVGAYEQYF
CDR3 DNA: TGTGCCAGCAGTTTTGGGGGAGTGGGGGCCTACGAGCAGTACTTC
V gene: TRBV28
D gene: NA
J gene: TRBJ2-7
clone size: medium-sized

CDR3 protein: CASSQLAGETQYF
CDR3 DNA: TGTGCCAGCAGCCAACTAGCGGGAGAGACCCAGTACTTC
V gene: TRBV3-1
D gene: TRBD2
J gene: TRBJ2-5
clone size: many

CDR3 protein: CASSYTPTGFYEQYF
CDR3 DNA: TGCGCCAGCAGCTACACCCCGACAGGTTTCTACGAGCAGTACTTC
V gene: TRBV5-1
D gene: NA
J gene: TRBJ2-7
clone size: many

CDR3 protein: CASSQTFRGQSYNDQFF
CDR3 DNA: TGTGCCAGCAGTCAGACTTTCAGGGGGCAATCCTACAATGATCAGTTCTTC
V gene: TRBV6-5
D gene: TRBD1
J gene: TRBJ2-1
clone size: NA

CDR3 protein: CASSQRKTGYSNQPQHF
CDR3 DNA: TGTGCCAGCTCCCAAAGAAAGACAGGCTATAGCAATCAGCCCCAGCATTTT
V gene: TRBV6-4
D gene: NA
J gene: TRBJ1-5
clone size: many

CDR3 protein: CASSLTRTTYGYTF
CDR3 DNA: TGTGCCAGCAGCTTGACCCGGACAACCTATGGCTACACCTTC
V gene: TRBV5-8
D gene: NA
J gene: TRBJ1-2
clone size: many

CDR3 protein: CASSLADSYNSPLHF
CDR3 DNA: TGCGCCAGCAGCTTGGCGGACAGTTATAATTCACCCCTCCACTTT
V gene: TRBV5-1
D gene: NA
J gene: TRBJ1-6
clone size: NA

CDR3 protein: CSAPRGGTSGYEQYF
CDR3 DNA: TGCAGTGCTCCCCGAGGCGGGACTAGCGGATACGAGCAGTACTTC
V gene: TRBV20-1
D gene: TRBD2
J gene: TRBJ2-7
clone size: NA

CDR3 protein: CASSGGLAGEGYEQYF
CDR3 DNA: TGTGCCAGCAGCGGGGGACTAGCGGGAGAGGGGTACGAGCAGTACTTC
V gene: TRBV9
D gene: TRBD2
J gene: TRBJ2-7
clone size: many

CDR3 protein: CASSPRGGETQYF
CDR3 DNA: TGTGCCAGCAGTCCCCGGGGGGGGGAGACCCAGTACTTC
V gene: TRBV6-1
D gene: TRBD2
J gene: TRBJ2-5
clone size: many

CDR3 protein: CASSLSSLGYEQYF
CDR3 DNA: TGTGCCAGCAGTTTGAGTAGTCTCGGCTACGAGCAGTACTTC
V gene: TRBV28
D gene: NA
J gene: TRBJ2-7
clone size: medium-sized

CDR3 protein: CASSLVGGELFF
CDR3 DNA: TGTGCCAGCAGCTTGGTTGGCGGGGAGCTGTTTTTT
V gene: TRBV5-6
D gene: NA
J gene: TRBJ2-2
clone size: many

CDR3 protein: CASSQAQYSNQPQHF
CDR3 DNA: TGCGCCAGCAGCCAAGCACAGTATAGCAATCAGCCCCAGCATTTT
V gene: TRBV4-1
D gene: NA
J gene: TRBJ1-5
clone size: once

CDR3 protein: CASTQMQGWTGELFF
CDR3 DNA: TGTGCCAGCACTCAAATGCAGGGGTGGACCGGGGAGCTGTTTTTT
V gene: TRBV2
D gene: NA
J gene: TRBJ2-2
clone size: NA

CDR3 protein: CASSLGREDNSPLHF
CDR3 DNA: TGTGCCAGCAGTTTGGGCCGGGAAGATAATTCACCCCTCCACTTT
V gene: TRBV27
D gene: NA
J gene: TRBJ1-6
clone size: NA

CDR3 protein: CAGSFSGGYTF
CDR3 DNA: TGTGCCGGCAGTTTCTCAGGTGGCTACACCTTC
V gene: TRBV28
D gene: NA
J gene: TRBJ1-2
clone size: few

CDR3 protein: CASSISSGRFTYEQYF
CDR3 DNA: TGTGCCAGTAGTATTTCTAGCGGGAGATTCACCTACGAGCAGTACTTC
V gene: TRBV19
D gene: TRBD2
J gene: TRBJ2-7
clone size: many

CDR3 protein: CASSYSFTAGGGSKQYF
CDR3 DNA: TGTGCCAGCAGTTACTCTTTTACTGCGGGAGGGGGTAGCAAGCAGTACTTC
V gene: TRBV6-5
D gene: TRBD2
J gene: TRBJ2-7
clone size: many

CDR3 protein: CASSRLAGETQYF
CDR3 DNA: TGTGCCAGCAGCCGACTAGCGGGAGAGACCCAGTACTTC
V gene: TRBV7-3
D gene: TRBD2
J gene: TRBJ2-5
clone size: many

CDR3 protein: CASSAEGTGWNTEAFF
CDR3 DNA: TGTGCCAGTAGTGCCGAGGGGACAGGGTGGAACACTGAAGCTTTCTTT
V gene: TRBV19
D gene: TRBD1
J gene: TRBJ1-1
clone size: many

CDR3 protein: CSARDGTGSSHPQHF
CDR3 DNA: TGCAGTGCTAGAGACGGGACGGGGTCGAGCCATCCCCAGCATTTT
V gene: TRBV20-1
D gene: NA
J gene: TRBJ1-5
clone size: NA

CDR3 protein: CASSLGLAAGGYTGELFF
CDR3 DNA: TGCGCCAGCAGCTTGGGACTAGCGGCGGGAGGATACACCGGGGAGCTGTTTTTT
V gene: TRBV5-1
D gene: TRBD2
J gene: TRBJ2-2
clone size: many

CDR3 protein: CASSLWQNLWTGELFF
CDR3 DNA: TGTGCCAGCAGCTTGTGGCAGAATTTATGGACCGGGGAGCTGTTTTTT
V gene: TRBV5-8
D gene: NA
J gene: TRBJ2-2
clone size: many

CDR3 protein: CASSDSTGADTQYF
CDR3 DNA: TGTGCCAGCAGTGACTCGACAGGGGCAGATACGCAGTATTTT
V gene: TRBV6-4
D gene: TRBD1
J gene: TRBJ2-3
clone size: many

CDR3 protein: CASSRSGGGTYEQYF
CDR3 DNA: TGTGCCAGCAGCCGGAGCGGGGGAGGAACCTACGAGCAGTACTTC
V gene: TRBV5-8
D gene: TRBD2
J gene: TRBJ2-7
clone size: many

CDR3 protein: CASSPGQGRYGYTF
CDR3 DNA: TGTGCCAGCAGCCCCGGACAGGGGCGCTATGGCTACACCTTC
V gene: TRBV6-1
D gene: TRBD1
J gene: TRBJ1-2
clone size: few

CDR3 protein: CASRGKGGSYEQYF
CDR3 DNA: TGTGCCAGCAGGGGGAAGGGGGGCTCCTACGAGCAGTACTTC
V gene: TRBV7-2
D gene: NA
J gene: TRBJ2-7
clone size: many

CDR3 protein: CASSQVGSADSANQPQHF
CDR3 DNA: TGTGCCAGCAGCCAAGTGGGTTCCGCAGACAGTGCGAATCAGCCCCAGCATTTT
V gene: TRBV4-2
D gene: NA
J gene: TRBJ1-5
clone size: many

CDR3 protein: CANRQQCFGSPLHF
CDR3 DNA: TGTGCCAACAGACAACAGTGCTTTGGTTCACCCCTCCACTTT
V gene: TRBV6-1
D gene: NA
J gene: TRBJ1-6
clone size: NA

CDR3 protein: CASSVETTPTGQYF
CDR3 DNA: TGTGCCAGCAGCGTGGAGACTACTCCAACAGGGCAGTACTTC
V gene: TRBV9
D gene: NA
J gene: TRBJ2-7
clone size: many

CDR3 protein: CASSFPDHRDRVNEQYF
CDR3 DNA: TGTGCCAGCAGTTTTCCAGATCATAGGGACAGGGTGAACGAGCAGTACTTC
V gene: TRBV27
D gene: TRBD1
J gene: TRBJ2-7
clone size: medium-sized

CDR3 protein: CASLAGSSYEQYF
CDR3 DNA: TGTGCCAGCCTAGCGGGAAGCTCCTACGAGCAGTACTTC
V gene: TRBV7-9
D gene: TRBD2
J gene: TRBJ2-7
clone size: many

CDR3 protein: CATSGAYTQYF
CDR3 DNA: TGTGCCACCTCAGGGGCTTATACGCAGTATTTT
V gene: TRBV6-1
D gene: NA
J gene: TRBJ2-3
clone size: many

CDR3 protein: CASSQGMSFGEQFF
CDR3 DNA: TGTGCCAGCAGCCAAGGAATGAGTTTCGGTGAGCAGTTCTTC
V gene: TRBV4-2
D gene: NA
J gene: TRBJ2-1
clone size: many

CDR3 protein: CASNTGDQPQHF
CDR3 DNA: TGTGCCAGCAATACAGGTGATCAGCCCCAGCATTTT
V gene: TRBV28
D gene: NA
J gene: TRBJ1-5
clone size: many